The clone carrying this T cell receptor beta chain was picked up a small number of times. No antigen is known for it. This entry comes from a study of T cells after yellow fever vaccination. General study findings and limits: Clones that expanded after primary vaccination mostly reappeared after the booster (roughly 97% CD4, 70% to 90% CD8).

TCRdb re-called the 5' RACE reads through MiXCR, storing one row per CDR3 protein. Here the sample spans some 350,000 distinct CDR3 sequences, under 7.5% being singletons. Trimming removed 0 bases at V and 4 bases at J, with 13 bases between. The CDR3 is 16 amino acids. Germline V gene data show CDR1 as LGHDT and CDR2 as YNNKEL (reference sequence). Here the sequenced sample was PBMCs, taken 5 days after the yellow fever booster vaccination. This clonotype was sampled from a man aged 25 to 40 who received the YFV17D yellow fever vaccine. The gene calls are TRBV3-1 and TRBJ1-5, with a weak D call TRBD1 (5 bases). The CDR3 bases are TGTGCCAGCAGCCAAGAGGGCAGGGCTGAAAATCAGCCCCAGCATTTT. Translation: CASSQEGRAENQPQHF. Combining the CDR3 with reference TRBV3-1 and TRBJ1-5 gives the whole variable domain DTAVSQTPKYLVTQMGNDKSIKCEQNLGHDTMYWYKQDSKKFLKIMFSYNNKELIINETVPNRFSPKSPDKAHLNLHINSLELGDSAVYFCASSQEGRAENQPQHFGDGTRLSIL.